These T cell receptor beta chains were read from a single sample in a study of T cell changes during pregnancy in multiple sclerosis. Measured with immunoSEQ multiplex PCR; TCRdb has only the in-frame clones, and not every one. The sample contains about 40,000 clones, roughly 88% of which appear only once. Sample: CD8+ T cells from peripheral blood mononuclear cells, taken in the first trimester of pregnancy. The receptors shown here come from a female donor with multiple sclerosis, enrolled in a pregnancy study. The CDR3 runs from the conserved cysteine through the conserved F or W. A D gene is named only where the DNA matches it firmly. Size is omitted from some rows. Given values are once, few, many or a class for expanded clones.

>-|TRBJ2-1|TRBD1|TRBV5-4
CASSNTGDSSYNEQFF
TGTGCCAGCAGCAACACAGGGGACAGCTCCTACAATGAGCAGTTCTTC
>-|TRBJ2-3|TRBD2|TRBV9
CASSVWGLAGGPQYF
TGTGCCAGCAGCGTATGGGGACTAGCGGGGGGCCCGCAGTATTTT
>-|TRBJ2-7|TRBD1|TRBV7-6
CASSPGTGSYEQYF
TGTGCCAGCAGCCCCGGGACAGGGTCCTACGAGCAGTACTTC
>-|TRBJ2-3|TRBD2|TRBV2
CANGTMDSTDTQYF
TGTGCCAACGGGACTATGGATAGCACAGATACGCAGTATTTT
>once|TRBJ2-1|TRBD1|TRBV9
CASSPGGQPGYNEQFF
TGTGCCAGCAGCCCAGGGGGCCAACCCGGTTACAATGAGCAGTTCTTC
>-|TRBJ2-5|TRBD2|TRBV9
CASGEGAKETQYF
TGTGCCAGTGGGGAGGGAGCCAAAGAGACCCAGTACTTC
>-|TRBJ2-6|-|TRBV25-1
CASSGNREANVLTF
TGTGCCAGCAGTGGGAACAGGGAGGCCAACGTCCTGACTTTC
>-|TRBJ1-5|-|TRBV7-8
CASSSQGWEPQHF
TGTGCCAGTAGCTCCCAGGGGTGGGAGCCCCAGCATTTT
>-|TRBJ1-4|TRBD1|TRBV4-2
CASSQEAGTGGEKLFF
TGTGCCAGCAGCCAAGAAGCCGGGACAGGTGGTGAAAAACTGTTTTTT
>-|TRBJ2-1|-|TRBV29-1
CSAVGDTSYNEQFF
TGCAGCGCCGTAGGGGACACTTCCTACAATGAGCAGTTCTTC
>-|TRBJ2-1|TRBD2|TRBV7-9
CASSPPGGGALEQFF
TGTGCCAGCAGCCCCCCAGGCGGGGGGGCCCTGGAGCAGTTCTTC
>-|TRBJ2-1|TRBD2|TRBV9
CASSSMGGVGYNEQFF
TGTGCCAGCAGCAGTATGGGGGGGGTGGGATACAATGAGCAGTTCTTC
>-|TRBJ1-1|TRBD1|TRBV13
CASSLQGANTEAFF
TGTGCCAGCAGCCTACAGGGGGCAAACACTGAAGCTTTCTTT
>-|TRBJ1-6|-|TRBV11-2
CASSFLDSGSPLHF
TGTGCCAGCAGCTTTCTCGATTCGGGTTCACCCCTCCACTTT
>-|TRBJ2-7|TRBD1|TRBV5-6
CASSRPGQGRGEQYF
TGTGCCAGCAGCCGTCCGGGACAGGGGCGCGGTGAGCAGTACTTC
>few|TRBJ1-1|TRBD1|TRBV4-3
CASSHGQGTEAFF
TGCGCCAGCAGCCATGGACAGGGAACTGAAGCTTTCTTT
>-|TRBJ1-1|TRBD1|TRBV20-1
CSLPGQSEAFF
TGCAGCCTACCGGGACAGAGTGAAGCTTTCTTT
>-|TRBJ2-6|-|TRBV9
CATIGGGRGANVLTF
TGTGCCACCATTGGGGGGGGCCGTGGGGCCAACGTCCTGACTTTC
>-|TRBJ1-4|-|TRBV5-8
CASSSGTLLNEKLFF
TGTGCCAGCAGCTCCGGGACACTCCTTAATGAAAAACTGTTTTTT
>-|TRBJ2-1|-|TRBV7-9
CASSGRGGNSYNEQFF
TGTGCCAGCAGCGGTAGGGGGGGCAACTCCTACAATGAGCAGTTCTTC
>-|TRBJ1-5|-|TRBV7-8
CASSNQGWTSNQPQHF
TGTGCCAGCAGCAATCAGGGGTGGACCTCTAATCAGCCCCAGCATTTT
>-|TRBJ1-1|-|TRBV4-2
CASSLYRNTEAFF
TGTGCCAGCAGCCTCTACAGGAACACTGAAGCTTTCTTT
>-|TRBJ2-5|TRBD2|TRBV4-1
CASSYGRGTSGGEETQYF
TGCGCCAGCAGCTATGGGAGGGGGACTAGCGGGGGGGAAGAGACCCAGTACTTC
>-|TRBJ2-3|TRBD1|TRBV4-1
CASSQVLTGGGTDTQYF
TGCGCCAGCAGCCAAGTTTTGACAGGGGGCGGAACGGATACGCAGTATTTT
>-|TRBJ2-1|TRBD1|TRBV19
CASSIGDRVNEQFF
TGTGCCAGTAGTATTGGGGACAGGGTTAATGAGCAGTTCTTC
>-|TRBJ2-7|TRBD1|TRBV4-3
CASSQDLYRGMYEQYF
TGCGCCAGCAGCCAAGATTTATACAGGGGTATGTACGAGCAGTACTTC
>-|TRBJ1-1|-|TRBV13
CASRSGVNTEAFF
TGTGCCAGCAGATCGGGTGTAAACACTGAAGCTTTCTTT
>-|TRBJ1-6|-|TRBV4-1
CASSQVVPPFSNSPLHF
TGCGCCAGCAGCCAGGTAGTCCCCCCCTTTAGTAATTCACCCCTCCACTTT
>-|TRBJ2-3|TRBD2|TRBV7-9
CASSFPTSGITDTQYF
TGTGCCAGCAGCTTCCCGACTAGCGGTATCACAGATACGCAGTATTTT
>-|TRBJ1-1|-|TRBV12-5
CASGSAVEVPEAFF
TGTGCTAGTGGCTCCGCAGTAGAGGTACCCGAAGCTTTCTTT
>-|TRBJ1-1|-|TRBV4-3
CASSHSRGSGTEAFF
TGCGCCAGCAGCCATAGCAGGGGATCGGGCACTGAAGCTTTCTTT
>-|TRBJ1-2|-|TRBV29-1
CSVSGVQPGGVNYGYTF
TGCAGCGTTTCCGGGGTCCAGCCGGGTGGTGTTAACTATGGCTACACCTTC
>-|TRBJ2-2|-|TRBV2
CASSERQNTGELFF
TGTGCCAGCAGTGAGCGGCAGAACACCGGGGAGCTGTTTTTT
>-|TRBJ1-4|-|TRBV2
CASGGVEGLANEKLFF
TGTGCCAGCGGGGGTGTCGAGGGACTCGCTAATGAAAAACTGTTTTTT
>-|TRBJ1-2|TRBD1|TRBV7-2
CASSSGGTVGYTF
TGTGCCAGCAGCTCCGGAGGGACAGTCGGCTACACCTTC
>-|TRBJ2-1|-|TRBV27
CASILPGGNEQFF
TGTGCCAGCATCCTACCCGGGGGCAATGAGCAGTTCTTC
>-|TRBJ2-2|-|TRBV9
CASSVAPDRITGELFF
TGTGCCAGCAGCGTAGCTCCCGACAGGATTACCGGGGAGCTGTTTTTT
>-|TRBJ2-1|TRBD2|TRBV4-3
CASSQDLLAGVNEQFF
TGCGCCAGCAGCCAAGACTTGCTAGCGGGGGTCAATGAGCAGTTCTTC
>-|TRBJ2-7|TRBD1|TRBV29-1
CSAEIRTGIYEQYF
TGCAGCGCTGAAATACGGACAGGGATCTACGAGCAGTACTTC
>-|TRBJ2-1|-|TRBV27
CASSPFPPESSYNEQFF
TGTGCCAGCAGTCCCTTCCCGCCCGAGAGCTCCTACAATGAGCAGTTCTTC
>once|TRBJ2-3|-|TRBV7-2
CASKEDPELTDTQYF
TGTGCCAGCAAGGAGGACCCCGAGCTCACAGATACGCAGTATTTT
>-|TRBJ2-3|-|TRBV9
CASSVGSGGGGGDTQYF
TGTGCCAGCAGCGTGGGCTCTGGCGGGGGCGGTGGAGATACGCAGTATTTT
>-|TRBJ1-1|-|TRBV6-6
CASSYREQNTEAFF
TGTGCCAGCAGTTACAGGGAGCAGAACACTGAAGCTTTCTTT
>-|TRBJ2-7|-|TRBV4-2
CASSQARAYEQYF
TGTGCCAGCAGCCAAGCCAGGGCCTACGAGCAGTACTTC
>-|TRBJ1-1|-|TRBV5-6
CASSLGGRGLANTEAFF
TGTGCCAGCAGCTTGGGAGGGCGGGGACTCGCGAACACTGAAGCTTTCTTT
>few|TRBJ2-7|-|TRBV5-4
CASSVRGSVEQYF
TGTGCCAGCAGCGTGCGGGGTTCGGTCGAGCAGTACTTC
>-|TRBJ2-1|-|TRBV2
CASSTSVRTGNEQFF
TGTGCCAGCAGTACCTCCGTGAGAACGGGGAATGAGCAGTTCTTC
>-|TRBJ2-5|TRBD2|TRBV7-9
CASSLTRDYQETQYF
TGTGCCAGCAGCTTAACCCGGGACTATCAAGAGACCCAGTACTTC
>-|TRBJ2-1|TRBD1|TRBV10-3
CAISDETGGGNEQFF
TGTGCCATCAGTGATGAGACAGGGGGCGGCAATGAGCAGTTCTTC
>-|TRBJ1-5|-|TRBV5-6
CASSPGDSQPQHF
TGTGCCAGCAGTCCAGGGGATTCTCAGCCCCAGCATTTT
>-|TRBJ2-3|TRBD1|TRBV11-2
CASSLVGGSTDTQYF
TGTGCCAGCAGCTTAGTAGGGGGCAGCACAGATACGCAGTATTTT
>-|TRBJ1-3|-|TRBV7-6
CASSLKGLMTASGNTIYF
TGTGCCAGCAGCTTAAAAGGTCTCATGACAGCCTCTGGAAACACCATATATTTT